The rows below give T cell receptor beta chains drawn from one sample of a study of cytomegalovirus exposure and HLA in healthy donors. TCRdb's copy holds only in-frame clones and misses some; the assay was immunoSEQ multiplex PCR. The sample holds about 130,000 clones, roughly 78% seen once. The sample taken for sequencing was PBMCs. All receptors come from a man aged 25 to 40 in good health and CMV-seronegative. CDR3s include the opening cysteine and the closing phenylalanine or tryptophan. D genes are given only for firm matches. Clone sizes are given selectively: once, few, many, or a class where the clone is expanded.

D	J	size	V	CDR3	DNA
.	TRBJ2-3	.	TRBV7-2	CAVPVGLVRGSTDTQYF	TGTGCCGTCCCGGTGGGCTTAGTACGGGGATCCACAGATACGCAGTATTTT
.	TRBJ1-5	.	TRBV27	CASSLIGQPQHF	TGTGCCAGCAGTTTGATCGGTCAGCCCCAGCATTTT
TRBD1	TRBJ2-7	.	TRBV28	CASSTPSGTGGYEQYF	TGTGCCAGCAGTACACCTTCCGGGACAGGAGGCTACGAGCAGTACTTC
.	TRBJ2-1	.	TRBV28	CASSLYRGSSYNEQFF	TGTGCCAGCAGTTTATACCGGGGTAGCTCCTACAATGAGCAGTTCTTC
TRBD2	TRBJ2-1	.	TRBV2	CASSELLAGGRPNEQFF	TGTGCCAGCAGTGAATTATTAGCCGGCGGGAGGCCCAATGAGCAGTTCTTC
.	TRBJ2-6	once	TRBV9	CASSVAGSGANVLTF	TGTGCCAGCAGCGTAGCGGGCTCTGGGGCCAACGTCCTGACTTTC
.	TRBJ2-1	.	TRBV9	CASSVGGPYNEQFF	TGTGCCAGCAGCGTAGGGGGGCCCTACAATGAGCAGTTCTTC
TRBD1	TRBJ2-7	.	TRBV28	CASSFRGHSSYEQYF	TGTGCCAGCAGTTTCAGGGGGCACAGCTCCTACGAGCAGTACTTC
TRBD2	TRBJ2-5	.	TRBV30	CAWTPSGGGETQYF	TGTGCCTGGACCCCCTCGGGGGGGGGAGAGACCCAGTACTTC
.	TRBJ2-7	.	TRBV18	CASSPLSPGAYEQYF	TGTGCCAGCTCACCTTTGTCCCCAGGGGCCTACGAGCAGTACTTC
.	TRBJ2-1	.	TRBV14	CASSQDLYGGYNEQFF	TGTGCCAGCAGCCAAGATTTGTACGGGGGATACAATGAGCAGTTCTTC
TRBD1	TRBJ2-7	.	TRBV6-4	CASSDSILGQNPCFPYEQYF	TGTGCCAGCAGTGACTCGATATTGGGACAGAACCCCTGCTTTCCCTACGAGCAGTACTTC
.	TRBJ1-3	.	TRBV5-1	CASTQGRRSGNTIYF	TGCGCCAGCACCCAGGGGCGCCGCTCTGGAAACACCATATATTTT
.	TRBJ1-5	.	TRBV19	CASSSWGQSNQPQHF	TGTGCCAGTAGTAGCTGGGGGCAAAGCAATCAGCCCCAGCATTTT
.	TRBJ1-2	.	TRBV28	CASSQGGYGYTF	TGTGCCAGCAGCCAGGGAGGCTATGGCTACACCTTC
TRBD2	TRBJ2-1	.	TRBV14	CASSQPGLAGSEQFF	TGTGCCAGCAGCCAACCGGGACTAGCGGGAAGTGAGCAGTTCTTC
.	TRBJ2-1	.	TRBV4-2	CASSQGGALYNEQFF	TGTGCCAGCAGCCAAGGCGGAGCCCTCTACAATGAGCAGTTCTTC
TRBD2	TRBJ2-1	.	TRBV11-2	CASSSEGTSGDNEQFF	TGTGCCAGCAGCTCCGAAGGGACTAGCGGGGATAATGAGCAGTTCTTC
TRBD2	TRBJ2-1	.	TRBV27	CASSSTSGRNEQFF	TGTGCCAGCAGCTCGACTAGCGGGAGAAATGAGCAGTTCTTC
TRBD2	TRBJ2-1	.	TRBV6-5	CASSRLAGGVNEQFF	TGTGCCAGCAGCCGACTAGCGGGAGGAGTCAATGAGCAGTTCTTC
TRBD2	TRBJ2-1	.	TRBV5-3	CARRGQAGGSYNEQFF	TGTGCCAGAAGAGGGCAAGCGGGAGGATCCTACAATGAGCAGTTCTTC
TRBD2	TRBJ2-7	once	TRBV5-1	CASSPGLARHYEQYF	TGCGCCAGCAGCCCGGGACTAGCGAGACACTACGAGCAGTACTTC
.	TRBJ2-7	.	TRBV2	CASSVERAYEQYF	TGTGCCAGCAGTGTTGAACGAGCCTACGAGCAGTACTTC
.	TRBJ2-7	.	TRBV25-1	CASSGGNEQYF	TGTGCCAGCAGTGGAGGGAACGAGCAGTACTTC
.	TRBJ2-1	.	TRBV7-3	CASSQGPSSYNEQFF	TGTGCCAGCAGCCAGGGCCCAAGCTCCTACAATGAGCAGTTCTTC